This TCR beta chain stems from a study of spatial heterogeneity in lung cancer. This clonotype was seen many times. The antigen is unknown. Study-level points and caveats: The study estimated around 7.1% alpha and 12% to 15% beta chain coverage of tumor T cells. Within tumors, counts of expanded alpha and beta TCRs tracked tumor mutation counts.

TCRdb reprocessed the 5' RACE reads with MiXCR, giving one entry per CDR3 protein. The sample consists of 4,000 to 6,000 distinct CDR3 sequences, about 8.8% of them appearing once. This CDR3 has 21 residues. V was pared by 2 bases and J by 8 bases, with 25 bases of the junction left unmatched. In germline, CDR1 is MNHNY, CDR2 SVGAGI (reference sequence). Time point described: sample taken at primary tumor resection. Tumor, nontumor lung or frozen PBMC supplied whole RNA, sequenced without sorting. V gene TRBV6-6 combines with J gene TRBJ2-1, with 9 bases identical to TRBD1. This specimen was lung tumor tissue, taken at surgery. The receptor's source is a female donor with early-stage non-small cell lung cancer. The CDR3 loop reads CASSYTKPAGTGPGTSDEQFF. Here the CDR3 DNA reads TGTGCCAGCAGTTACACCAAGCCCGCCGGGACAGGGCCCGGGACGAGTGATGAGCAGTTCTTC.